The rows below give T cell receptor beta chains drawn from one sample of a study of PD-1 blockade in classical Hodgkin lymphoma. The repertoire was sequenced with immunoSEQ multiplex PCR; TCRdb's copy has only in-frame clones and lacks some. In the table there are around 25,000 clones, around 80% of which are singletons. Sequenced here: peripheral blood mononuclear cells (PBMCs), sampled before the fourth cycle of nivolumab. The receptor set was obtained from a human donor with classical Hodgkin lymphoma. The CDR3 runs from the conserved cysteine through the conserved F or W. Fields, in order: D gene, CDR3 length, J gene, V gene, clone size, CDR3 protein, CDR3 DNA. A D gene is named only where the DNA matches it firmly. Not all rows give a size; the values are once, few, many and, for expanded clones, a class.

d_gene: NA
len: 15
j_gene: TRBJ2-7
v_gene: TRBV7-8
abundance: NA
CDR3aa: CASSLEYSTTYEQYF
CDR3nt: TGTGCCAGCAGCTTAGAGTACAGTACTACCTACGAGCAGTACTTC

d_gene: NA
len: 10
j_gene: TRBJ1-1
v_gene: TRBV19
abundance: NA
CDR3aa: CASFQQEAFF
CDR3nt: TGTGCCAGTTTTCAGCAAGAAGCTTTCTTT

d_gene: TRBD2
len: 16
j_gene: TRBJ2-3
v_gene: TRBV25-1
abundance: once
CDR3aa: CASSDFVSGTTDTQYF
CDR3nt: TGTGCCAGCAGTGATTTTGTAAGCGGGACCACAGATACGCAGTATTTT

d_gene: NA
len: 14
j_gene: TRBJ2-2
v_gene: TRBV6-5
abundance: NA
CDR3aa: CASSMGHFTGELFF
CDR3nt: TGTGCCAGCAGCATGGGACATTTCACCGGGGAGCTGTTTTTT

d_gene: NA
len: 15
j_gene: TRBJ2-1
v_gene: TRBV5-1
abundance: NA
CDR3aa: CASNPGLISYNEQFF
CDR3nt: TGCGCCAGCAACCCGGGACTGATTTCCTACAATGAGCAGTTCTTC

d_gene: NA
len: 16
j_gene: TRBJ2-7
v_gene: TRBV12-5
abundance: once
CDR3aa: CASGLVLTAKSGEQYF
CDR3nt: TGTGCTAGTGGTTTGGTACTGACAGCGAAATCCGGGGAGCAGTACTTC

d_gene: TRBD2
len: 20
j_gene: TRBJ2-1
v_gene: TRBV12-5
abundance: NA
CDR3aa: CASGPGDQWLSGRAYNEQFF
CDR3nt: TGTGCTAGTGGCCCGGGCGACCAATGGCTTAGCGGGAGGGCTTACAATGAGCAGTTCTTC

d_gene: NA
len: 13
j_gene: TRBJ2-1
v_gene: TRBV7-8
abundance: NA
CDR3aa: CASSLKWATEQFF
CDR3nt: TGTGCCAGCAGCTTAAAATGGGCGACTGAGCAGTTCTTC

d_gene: NA
len: 15
j_gene: TRBJ1-2
v_gene: TRBV6-6
abundance: NA
CDR3aa: CASSYSSTDLSGYTF
CDR3nt: TGTGCCAGCAGTTACTCGAGCACAGATTTGTCTGGCTACACCTTC

d_gene: NA
len: 11
j_gene: TRBJ1-2
v_gene: TRBV7-9
abundance: NA
CDR3aa: CASSLGDGYTF
CDR3nt: TGTGCCAGCAGCCTCGGCGATGGCTACACCTTC

d_gene: NA
len: 12
j_gene: TRBJ2-7
v_gene: TRBV30
abundance: NA
CDR3aa: CAWERVPYEQYF
CDR3nt: TGTGCCTGGGAGAGAGTTCCCTACGAGCAGTACTTC

d_gene: NA
len: 9
j_gene: TRBJ1-1
v_gene: TRBV29-1
abundance: NA
CDR3aa: CSAEPEAFF
CDR3nt: TGCAGCGCTGAACCTGAAGCTTTCTTT

d_gene: NA
len: 11
j_gene: TRBJ2-1
v_gene: TRBV14
abundance: once
CDR3aa: CASSPGGRQFF
CDR3nt: TGTGCCAGCAGCCCAGGGGGGAGGCAGTTCTTC

d_gene: NA
len: 16
j_gene: TRBJ1-5
v_gene: TRBV4-3
abundance: few
CDR3aa: CASSQDRRGGNQPQHF
CDR3nt: TGCGCCAGCAGCCAAGATCGGCGGGGGGGCAATCAGCCCCAGCATTTT

d_gene: NA
len: 13
j_gene: TRBJ1-3
v_gene: TRBV28
abundance: NA
CDR3aa: CASSSHSGNTIYF
CDR3nt: TGTGCCAGCAGTTCTCACTCTGGAAACACCATATATTTT

d_gene: NA
len: 16
j_gene: TRBJ1-1
v_gene: TRBV4-2
abundance: NA
CDR3aa: CASSQRGNSLNTEAFF
CDR3nt: TGTGCCAGCAGCCAAAGAGGGAACTCCTTGAACACTGAAGCTTTCTTT

d_gene: TRBD1
len: 19
j_gene: TRBJ1-1
v_gene: TRBV27
abundance: NA
CDR3aa: CASSYPRPGDRAQHFEAFF
CDR3nt: TGTGCCAGCAGTTATCCGCGCCCTGGAGACAGGGCCCAACATTTTGAAGCTTTCTTT

d_gene: TRBD1
len: 16
j_gene: TRBJ2-5
v_gene: TRBV29-1
abundance: NA
CDR3aa: CSVEDEPGQSQETQYF
CDR3nt: TGCAGCGTTGAAGATGAGCCGGGACAGTCCCAAGAGACCCAGTACTTC

d_gene: NA
len: 14
j_gene: TRBJ2-5
v_gene: TRBV2
abundance: NA
CDR3aa: CAGAESKYQETQYF
CDR3nt: TGTGCCGGGGCAGAGTCTAAGTACCAAGAGACCCAGTACTTC

d_gene: NA
len: 13
j_gene: TRBJ2-7
v_gene: TRBV11-2
abundance: once
CDR3aa: CASSLAAPYEQYF
CDR3nt: TGTGCCAGCAGCTTAGCGGCCCCCTACGAGCAGTACTTC

d_gene: NA
len: 13
j_gene: TRBJ2-7
v_gene: TRBV7-2
abundance: NA
CDR3aa: CASSSSMTGPLHF
CDR3nt: TGTGCCAGCAGCTCCTCCATGACCGGACCCCTTCACTTC

d_gene: NA
len: 14
j_gene: TRBJ1-1
v_gene: TRBV18
abundance: NA
CDR3aa: CASSPTSINTAAFF
CDR3nt: TGTGCCAGCTCACCGACCAGTATCAACACTGCAGCTTTCTTT

d_gene: NA
len: 16
j_gene: TRBJ2-1
v_gene: TRBV9
abundance: NA
CDR3aa: CASSLLGPSSYNEQFF
CDR3nt: TGTGCCAGCAGCCTCCTAGGGCCTAGCTCCTACAATGAGCAGTTCTTC

d_gene: TRBD2
len: 16
j_gene: TRBJ2-7
v_gene: TRBV7-8
abundance: NA
CDR3aa: CASSLGAGGISYEQYF
CDR3nt: TGTGCCAGCAGCTTAGGAGCGGGAGGCATCTCCTACGAGCAGTACTTC

d_gene: NA
len: 14
j_gene: TRBJ1-1
v_gene: TRBV19
abundance: few
CDR3aa: CASSILLGNTEAFF
CDR3nt: TGTGCCAGTAGTATACTTCTGGGGAACACTGAAGCTTTCTTT

d_gene: NA
len: 15
j_gene: TRBJ1-3
v_gene: TRBV30
abundance: large
CDR3aa: CAWSVGISSGNTIYF
CDR3nt: TGTGCCTGGAGTGTAGGGATCAGCTCTGGAAACACCATATATTTT

d_gene: TRBD1
len: 13
j_gene: TRBJ2-1
v_gene: TRBV7-8
abundance: NA
CDR3aa: CASSKDRAAEQFF
CDR3nt: TGTGCCAGCAGCAAGGACAGGGCGGCTGAGCAGTTCTTC

d_gene: TRBD2
len: 15
j_gene: TRBJ2-1
v_gene: TRBV12-5
abundance: once
CDR3aa: CASGLGLAGGSEQFF
CDR3nt: TGTGCTAGTGGTTTGGGACTAGCGGGGGGTAGTGAGCAGTTCTTC

d_gene: NA
len: 15
j_gene: TRBJ2-2
v_gene: TRBV27
abundance: once
CDR3aa: CASSRTGFNTGELFF
CDR3nt: TGTGCCAGCAGCCGTACAGGGTTCAACACCGGGGAGCTGTTTTTT

d_gene: NA
len: 14
j_gene: TRBJ1-1
v_gene: TRBV7-2
abundance: NA
CDR3aa: CASSRAARSTEAFF
CDR3nt: TGTGCCAGCAGCCGGGCGGCACGGAGCACTGAAGCTTTCTTT

d_gene: NA
len: 14
j_gene: TRBJ1-3
v_gene: TRBV9
abundance: NA
CDR3aa: CASSAQTSGNTIYF
CDR3nt: TGTGCCAGCAGCGCGCAAACCTCTGGAAACACCATATATTTT

d_gene: TRBD1
len: 15
j_gene: TRBJ1-6
v_gene: TRBV7-9
abundance: NA
CDR3aa: CASSFGDSAHSPLHF
CDR3nt: TGTGCCAGCAGCTTCGGGGACAGCGCACATTCACCCCTCCACTTT